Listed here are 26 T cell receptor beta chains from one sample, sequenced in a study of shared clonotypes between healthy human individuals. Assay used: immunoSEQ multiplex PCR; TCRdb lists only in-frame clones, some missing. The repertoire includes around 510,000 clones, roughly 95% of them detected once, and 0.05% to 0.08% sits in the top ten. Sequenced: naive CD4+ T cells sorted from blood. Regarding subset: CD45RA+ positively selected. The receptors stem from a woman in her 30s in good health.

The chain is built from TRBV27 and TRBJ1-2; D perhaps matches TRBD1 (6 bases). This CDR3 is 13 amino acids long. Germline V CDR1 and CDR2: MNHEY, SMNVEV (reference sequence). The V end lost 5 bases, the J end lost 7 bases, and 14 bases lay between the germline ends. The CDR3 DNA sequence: TGTGCCAGCAGTGGTACAGGGTATGGTGGCTACACCTTC. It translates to CASSGTGYGGYTF.

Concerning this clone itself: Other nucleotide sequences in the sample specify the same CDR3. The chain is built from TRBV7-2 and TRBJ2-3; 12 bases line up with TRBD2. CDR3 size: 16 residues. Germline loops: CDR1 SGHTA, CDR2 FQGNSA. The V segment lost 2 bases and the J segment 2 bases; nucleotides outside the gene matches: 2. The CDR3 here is CASSLRLAGVTDTQYF. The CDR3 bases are TGTGCCAGCAGCTTAAGACTAGCGGGAGTCACAGATACGCAGTATTTT.

The CDR3 DNA reads as TGTGCCTGGGCAGGGGGGAGTCGGACCGGGGAGCTGTTTTTT. This translates into CAWAGGSRTGELFF. This chain connects TRBV30 to TRBJ2-2, with D maybe TRBD1 (7 bases). The CDR3 runs 14 residues. The germline CDR1 and CDR2 sequences are GTSNPN and SVGIG (reference sequence). Trimming removed 5 bases at V and 5 bases at J, with 15 bases between. The whole variable domain, filled in from reference TRBV30 and TRBJ2-2, reads SQTIHQWPATLVQPVGSPLSLECTVEGTSNPNLYWYRQAAGRGLQLLFYSVGIGQISSEVPQNLSASRPQDRQFILSSKKLLLSDSGFYLCAWAGGSRTGELFFGEGSRLTVL.

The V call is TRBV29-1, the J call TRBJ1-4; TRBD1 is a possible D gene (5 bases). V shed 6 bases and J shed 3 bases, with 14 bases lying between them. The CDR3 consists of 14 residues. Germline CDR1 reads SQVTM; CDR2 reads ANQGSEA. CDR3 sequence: CSVSPQGPNEKLFF. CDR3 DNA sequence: TGCAGCGTATCCCCTCAGGGCCCTAATGAAAAACTGTTTTTT.

In DNA form, the CDR3 reads TGTGCCAGCAGCCGGGGCATATACAATGAGCAGTTCTTC. Its protein is CASSRGIYNEQFF. V and J are TRBV6-6 and TRBJ2-1; either TRBD1 or TRBD2 may fit D (5 bases each). The V and J ends lost 6 bases and 4 bases respectively, with 10 bases between them. Looked up from germline, CDR1 is MNHNY and CDR2 is SVGAGI (reference sequence). The CDR3 is 13 residues long.

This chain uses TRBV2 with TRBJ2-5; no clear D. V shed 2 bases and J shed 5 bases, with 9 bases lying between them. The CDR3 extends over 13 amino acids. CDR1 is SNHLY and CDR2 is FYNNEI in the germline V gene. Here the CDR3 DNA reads TGTGCCAGCAGTGAATTAGGTGGGGAGACCCAGTACTTC. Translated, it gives CASSELGGETQYF.

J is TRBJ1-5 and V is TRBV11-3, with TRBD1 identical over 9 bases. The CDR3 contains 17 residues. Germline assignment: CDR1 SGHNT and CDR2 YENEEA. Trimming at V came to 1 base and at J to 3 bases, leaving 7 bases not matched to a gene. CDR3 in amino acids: CASSLAQDRGYNQPQHF. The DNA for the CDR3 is TGTGCCAGCAGCTTAGCTCAAGACAGGGGGTACAATCAGCCCCAGCATTTT.

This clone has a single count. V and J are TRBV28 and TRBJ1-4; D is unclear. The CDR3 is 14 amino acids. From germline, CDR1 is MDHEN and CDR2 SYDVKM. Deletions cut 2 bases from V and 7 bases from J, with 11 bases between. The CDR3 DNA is TGTGCCAGCAGTTTAGGGATTCAGGCTGAAAAACTGTTTTTT. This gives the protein CASSLGIQAEKLFF.

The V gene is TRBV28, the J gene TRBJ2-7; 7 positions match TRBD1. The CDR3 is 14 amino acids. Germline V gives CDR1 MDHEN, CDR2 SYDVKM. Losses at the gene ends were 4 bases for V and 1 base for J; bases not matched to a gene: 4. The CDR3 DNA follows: TGTGCCAGCAGTTCGGGACAGCCATCCTACGAGCAGTACTTC. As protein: CASSSGQPSYEQYF.

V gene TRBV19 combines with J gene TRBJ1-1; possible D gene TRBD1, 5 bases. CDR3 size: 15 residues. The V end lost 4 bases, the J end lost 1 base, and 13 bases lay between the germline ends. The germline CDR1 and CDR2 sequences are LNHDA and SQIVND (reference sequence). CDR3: CASSTPAGQNTEAFF. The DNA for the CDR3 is TGTGCCAGTAGTACCCCCGCCGGACAGAACACTGAAGCTTTCTTT.

CDR3 sequence reads: CASSRTTVGGNEQFF. CDR3 coding DNA: TGTGCCAGCAGTCGGACTACCGTGGGGGGCAATGAGCAGTTCTTC. The chain couples TRBV27 to TRBJ2-1, with D possibly matching TRBD2 (6 bases). This CDR3 contains 15 residues. Germline lookup yields CDR1 MNHEY and CDR2 SMNVEV (reference sequence). Trimming shortened V by 5 bases and J by 6 bases, and 17 bases separated the two germline ends.

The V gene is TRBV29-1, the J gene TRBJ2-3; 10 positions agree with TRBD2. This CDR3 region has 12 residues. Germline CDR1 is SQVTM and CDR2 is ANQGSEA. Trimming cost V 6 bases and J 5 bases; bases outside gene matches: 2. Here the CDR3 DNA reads TGCAGCGTAGCGGGAGGGAGAGATACGCAGTATTTT. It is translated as CSVAGGRDTQYF.

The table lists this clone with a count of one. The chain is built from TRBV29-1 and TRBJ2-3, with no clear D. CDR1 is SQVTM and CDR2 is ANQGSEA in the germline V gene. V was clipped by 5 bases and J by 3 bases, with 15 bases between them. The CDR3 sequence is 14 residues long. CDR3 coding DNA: TGCAGCGTTCGGTCTATGGGCGCGACAGATACGCAGTATTTT. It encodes CSVRSMGATDTQYF.

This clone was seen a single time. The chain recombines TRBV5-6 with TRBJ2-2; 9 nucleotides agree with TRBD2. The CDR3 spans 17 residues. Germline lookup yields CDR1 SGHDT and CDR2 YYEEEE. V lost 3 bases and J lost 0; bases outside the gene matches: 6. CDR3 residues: CASSSYSGGANTGELFF. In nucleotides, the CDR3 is TGTGCCAGCAGCTCCTATAGCGGGGGCGCGAACACCGGGGAGCTGTTTTTT.

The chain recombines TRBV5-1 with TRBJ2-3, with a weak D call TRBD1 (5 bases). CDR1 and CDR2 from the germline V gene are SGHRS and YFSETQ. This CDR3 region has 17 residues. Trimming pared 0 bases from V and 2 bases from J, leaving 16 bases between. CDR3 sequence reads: CASSLGGATRATDTQYF. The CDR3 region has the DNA TGCGCCAGCAGCTTGGGTGGGGCGACTCGGGCCACAGATACGCAGTATTTT.

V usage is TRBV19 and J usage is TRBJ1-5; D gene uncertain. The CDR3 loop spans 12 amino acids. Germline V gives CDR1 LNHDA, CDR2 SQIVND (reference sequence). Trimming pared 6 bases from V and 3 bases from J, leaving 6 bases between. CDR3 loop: CASRAFNQPQHF. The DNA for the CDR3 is TGTGCCAGTAGGGCCTTCAATCAGCCCCAGCATTTT.

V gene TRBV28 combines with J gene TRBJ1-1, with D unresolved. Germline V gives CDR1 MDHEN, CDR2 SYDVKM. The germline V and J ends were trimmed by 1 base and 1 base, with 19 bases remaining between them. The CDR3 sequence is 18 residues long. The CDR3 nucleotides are TGTGCCAGCAGTTTATTATGGCCGTTGGCAGCGAAGAACACTGAAGCTTTCTTT. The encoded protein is CASSLLWPLAAKNTEAFF.

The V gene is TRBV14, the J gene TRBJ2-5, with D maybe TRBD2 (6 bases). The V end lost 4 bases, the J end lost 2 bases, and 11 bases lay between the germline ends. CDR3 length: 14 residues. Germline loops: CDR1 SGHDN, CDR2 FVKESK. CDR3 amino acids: CASSPQRAQETQYF. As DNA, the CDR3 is TGTGCCAGCAGCCCACAGCGGGCGCAAGAGACCCAGTACTTC.

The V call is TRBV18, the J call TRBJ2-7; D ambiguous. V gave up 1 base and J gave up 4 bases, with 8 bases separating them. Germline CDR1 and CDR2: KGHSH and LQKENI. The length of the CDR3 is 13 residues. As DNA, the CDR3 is TGTGCCAGCTCACCACGAGAACTATACGAGCAGTACTTC. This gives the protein CASSPRELYEQYF. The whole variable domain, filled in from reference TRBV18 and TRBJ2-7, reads NAGVMQNPRHLVRRRGQEARLRCSPMKGHSHVYWYRQLPEEGLKFMVYLQKENIIDESGMPKERFSAEFPKEGPSILRIQQVVRGDSAAYFCASSPRELYEQYFGPGTRLTVT.

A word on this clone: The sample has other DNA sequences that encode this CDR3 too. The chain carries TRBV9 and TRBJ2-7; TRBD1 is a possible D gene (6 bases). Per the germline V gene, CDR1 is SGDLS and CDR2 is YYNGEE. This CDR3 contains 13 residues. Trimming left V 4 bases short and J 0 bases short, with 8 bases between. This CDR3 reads CASSRDISYEQYF. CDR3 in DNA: TGTGCCAGCAGCAGGGACATCTCCTACGAGCAGTACTTC.

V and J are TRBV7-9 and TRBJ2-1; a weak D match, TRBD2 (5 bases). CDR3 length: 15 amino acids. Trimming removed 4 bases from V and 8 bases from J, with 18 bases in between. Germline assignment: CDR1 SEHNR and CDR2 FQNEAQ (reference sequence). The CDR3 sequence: CASSSLGWETHEQFF. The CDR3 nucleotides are TGTGCCAGCAGCTCCCTGGGGTGGGAGACCCATGAGCAGTTCTTC.

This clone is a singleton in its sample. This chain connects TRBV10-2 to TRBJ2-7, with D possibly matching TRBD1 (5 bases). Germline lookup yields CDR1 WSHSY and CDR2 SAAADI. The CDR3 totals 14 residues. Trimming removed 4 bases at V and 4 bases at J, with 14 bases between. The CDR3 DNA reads TGCGCCAGCAGTGCAAGGACAATAACTTACGAGCAGTACTTC. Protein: CASSARTITYEQYF.

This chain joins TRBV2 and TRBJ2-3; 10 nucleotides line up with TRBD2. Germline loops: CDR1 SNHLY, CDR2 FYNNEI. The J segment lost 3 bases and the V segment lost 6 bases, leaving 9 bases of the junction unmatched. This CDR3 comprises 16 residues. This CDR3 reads CASRASGLAITDTQYF. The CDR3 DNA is TGTGCCAGCAGAGCCTCGGGACTAGCGATTACAGATACGCAGTATTTT.

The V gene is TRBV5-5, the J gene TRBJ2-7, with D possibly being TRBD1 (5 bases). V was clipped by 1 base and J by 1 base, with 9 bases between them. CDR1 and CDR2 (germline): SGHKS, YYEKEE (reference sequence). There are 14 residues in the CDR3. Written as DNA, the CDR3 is TGTGCCAGCAGCTTGTCAGGACATTCCTACGAGCAGTACTTC. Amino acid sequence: CASSLSGHSYEQYF.

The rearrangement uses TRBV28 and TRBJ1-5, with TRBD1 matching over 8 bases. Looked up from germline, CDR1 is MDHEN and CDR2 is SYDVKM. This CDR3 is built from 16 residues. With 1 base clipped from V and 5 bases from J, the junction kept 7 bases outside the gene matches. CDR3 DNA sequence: TGTGCCAGCAGTTTATTAGGACAGGGTGGGCATCAGCCCCAGCATTTT. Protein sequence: CASSLLGQGGHQPQHF.

The CDR3 sequence is CASSQIGGVPEAFF. Written as DNA, the CDR3 is TGCGCCAGCAGCCAGATAGGTGGGGTCCCTGAAGCTTTCTTT. The J gene is TRBJ1-1, the V gene TRBV4-1; unclear D gene. The CDR3 loop spans 14 amino acids. Germline lookup yields CDR1 MGHRA and CDR2 YSYEKL. Trimming took 3 bases from V and 6 from J, leaving 14 bases between them.